The rows below give T cell receptor beta chains drawn from one sample of a study of blood T cell repertoires in COVID-19. Using immunoSEQ multiplex PCR, the repertoire was profiled, and TCRdb retains in-frame clones only, with some absent. The table has some 190,000 clones, approximately 86% seen once; the top ten hold around 1.5%. Material for sequencing was peripheral blood. The receptor source for this set is a man younger than 35 with active or convalescent COVID-19. The CDR3 runs from the conserved cysteine through the conserved F or W. D genes are given only for firm matches. Rows may omit the clone size; those that give it use once, few, many or a size class.

TRBJ2-1 TRBD2 once TRBV2 CALGRSEQFF TGTGCCCTCGGGAGGTCTGAGCAGTTCTTC
TRBJ2-1 TRBD2 - TRBV5-4 CASSPPRLAAYNEQFF TGTGCCAGCAGCCCCCCGCGTCTAGCGGCATACAATGAGCAGTTCTTC
TRBJ1-6 TRBD1 - TRBV7-6 CASSLAGTVDSPLHF TGTGCCAGCAGCTTGGCCGGGACAGTGGATTCACCCCTCCACTTT
TRBJ1-5 - - TRBV25-1 CASSERFGGPQHF TGTGCCAGCAGTGAGAGGTTCGGTGGGCCCCAGCATTTT
TRBJ2-7 - - TRBV5-4 CASSFSSVDEQYF TGTGCCAGCAGCTTCTCTAGTGTCGACGAGCAGTACTTC
TRBJ2-2 - - TRBV14 CASKAAIGAGELFF TGTGCCAGCAAGGCAGCCATCGGGGCCGGGGAGCTGTTTTTT
TRBJ2-1 - once TRBV27 CASSLEQGRSNEQFF TGTGCCAGCAGTTTAGAACAGGGTCGAAGCAATGAGCAGTTCTTC
TRBJ2-3 - - TRBV27 CASSPPGLRTDTQYF TGTGCCAGCAGTCCACCGGGACTTCGCACAGATACGCAGTATTTT
TRBJ1-1 - - TRBV12-3/TRBV12-4 CASRRLSSEAFF TGTGCCAGCAGAAGGCTATCTAGCGAAGCTTTCTTT
TRBJ2-5 - - TRBV4-1 CASSVLSAGQETQYF TGCGCCAGCAGCGTGCTTTCCGCAGGGCAAGAGACCCAGTACTTC
TRBJ1-1 - - TRBV19 CASSSRGPGTEAFF TGTGCCAGTAGTTCCAGGGGACCGGGCACTGAAGCTTTCTTT
TRBJ2-2 - - TRBV3-1/TRBV3-2 CASSQYRGRGTGELFF TGTGCCAGCAGCCAATACCGAGGGAGAGGGACCGGGGAGCTGTTTTTT
TRBJ2-7 - once TRBV10-2 CASSGIYEQYF TGCGCCAGCAGCGGTATCTACGAGCAGTACTTC
TRBJ2-2 TRBD2 - TRBV6-6 CASSPQLTGLLDWELFF TGTGCCAGCAGTCCTCAACTAACGGGACTATTGGATTGGGAGCTGTTTTTT
TRBJ1-6 - few TRBV7-9 CASSHFGDSPLHF TGTGCCAGCAGCCACTTCGGGGATTCACCCCTCCACTTT
TRBJ1-1 - - TRBV23-1 CASSQPPLQGPDTEAFF TGCGCCAGCAGTCAACCGCCCCTACAGGGTCCGGACACTGAAGCTTTCTTT
TRBJ1-2 - - TRBV7-9 CASSFLPGVLYGYTF TGTGCCAGCAGCTTTTTGCCAGGGGTCTTATATGGCTACACCTTC